A selection of T cell receptor beta chains follows, all from one sample in a study of T-cell memory formation after mild COVID-19. Each CDR3 protein gets one entry after TCRdb re-called the 5' RACE reads with MiXCR. The top ten hold around a fifth of the sample, which has about 360,000 distinct CDR3 sequences, roughly 14% seen once. The sample comprised PBMCs or a T cell subset sorted from them (not recorded which). The receptor source for this set is a man between 18 and 35 years old who had mild COVID-19 (a few samples of this study predate the infection). Cell type and time point are not known. The CDR3 runs from the conserved cysteine through the conserved F or W. D genes are given only for firm matches. Rows give clone size only sometimes, using once, few, many, or a class for an expanded clone.

d_call,clone_size,j_call,v_call,cdr3_length,cdr3_aa,cdr3_nt
.,.,TRBJ2-3,TRBV20-1,14,CSAEGDYSTDTQYF,TGCAGTGCTGAGGGAGATTACAGCACAGATACGCAGTATTTT
TRBD1,.,TRBJ1-1,TRBV19,12,CASSLWTGRAFF,TGTGCCAGTAGTTTATGGACAGGGCGCGCTTTCTTT
.,.,TRBJ2-7,TRBV6-2/TRBV6-3,17,CASSYSLKEWSKDEQYF,TGTGCCAGCAGTTACTCCTTAAAAGAGTGGTCGAAGGACGAGCAGTACTTC
.,few,TRBJ1-1,TRBV6-1,14,CASSDGRKNTEAFF,TGTGCCAGCAGTGACGGCAGGAAGAACACTGAAGCTTTCTTT
.,.,TRBJ1-3,TRBV20-1,14,CSAREGSSGNTIYF,TGCAGTGCGCGGGAGGGCAGCTCTGGAAACACCATATATTTT
.,.,TRBJ1-5,TRBV7-8,15,CASSTLETGNQPQHF,TGTGCCAGCAGCACCCTGGAAACTGGCAATCAGCCCCAGCATTTT
.,many,TRBJ1-1,TRBV7-2,14,CASSWSTGDAEAFF,TGTGCCAGCAGCTGGTCGACAGGCGACGCTGAAGCTTTCTTT
.,many,TRBJ2-4,TRBV11-2,13,CASSLTLADIQYF,TGTGCCAGCAGCTTGACCCTAGCTGACATTCAGTACTTC
.,.,TRBJ1-1,TRBV7-9,13,CASSRDPNTEAFF,TGTGCCAGCAGCCGTGACCCGAACACTGAAGCTTTCTTT
.,.,TRBJ1-1,TRBV15,14,CATSRDGGNTEAFF,TGTGCCACCAGCAGAGATGGAGGAAACACTGAAGCTTTCTTT
.,.,TRBJ2-2,TRBV5-1,15,CASSEDHRNTGELFF,TGCGCCAGCAGCGAGGACCACAGGAACACCGGGGAGCTGTTTTTT
.,.,TRBJ2-7,TRBV27,15,CASSLRDRVIYEQYF,TGTGCCAGCAGTTTACGGGACCGGGTCATCTACGAGCAGTACTTC
.,many,TRBJ1-1,TRBV19,12,CASSLGVAEAFF,TGTGCCAGTAGTTTAGGGGTGGCTGAAGCTTTCTTT
.,.,TRBJ2-1,TRBV5-4,12,CAGGRGDHEQFF,TGTGCCGGGGGGCGGGGTGACCATGAGCAGTTCTTC
.,many,TRBJ2-3,TRBV5-5,16,CASRFRDGVVTDTQYF,TGTGCCAGCCGGTTCCGTGATGGGGTAGTCACAGATACGCAGTATTTT
.,few,TRBJ1-6,TRBV5-5,13,CASTPIGDSPLHF,TGTGCCAGCACCCCAATAGGGGATTCACCCCTCCACTTT
.,many,TRBJ2-2,TRBV12-3/TRBV12-4,13,CASSPGNTGELFF,TGTGCCAGCAGTCCAGGGAACACCGGGGAGCTGTTTTTT
.,few,TRBJ2-7,TRBV21-1,14,CASTQQRGPNEQYF,TGTGCCAGCACCCAGCAGCGGGGACCCAACGAGCAGTACTTC
.,.,TRBJ1-1,TRBV20-1,16,CSARDPLSGGFTEAFF,TGCAGTGCTAGAGATCCTCTATCGGGGGGATTCACTGAAGCTTTCTTT
.,few,TRBJ2-7,TRBV4-1,12,CASSQGGTEQYF,TGCGCCAGCAGCCAGGGCGGGACCGAGCAGTACTTC
TRBD2,.,TRBJ2-3,TRBV5-1,14,CASSGRGGKDTQYF,TGCGCCAGCAGCGGCCGGGGGGGAAAGGATACGCAGTATTTT
.,.,TRBJ2-6,TRBV5-6,15,CASSLVETGANVLTF,TGTGCCAGCAGCTTGGTGGAGACTGGGGCCAACGTCCTGACTTTC
.,.,TRBJ1-1,TRBV20-1,13,CSARGGWNTEAFF,TGCAGTGCTAGAGGCGGATGGAACACTGAAGCTTTCTTT
.,many,TRBJ2-1,TRBV5-5,16,CASSSGLGGHIDEQFF,TGTGCCAGCAGCTCCGGTCTGGGGGGGCATATCGATGAGCAGTTCTTC
TRBD1,.,TRBJ1-2,TRBV3-1,15,CASSLRGLWYYGYTF,TGTGCCAGCAGCCTCAGGGGGCTTTGGTACTATGGCTACACCTTC
.,many,TRBJ2-3,TRBV6-6,12,CASTLPGYSWYF,TGTGCCAGCACTTTACCCGGGTATTCATGGTATTTT
TRBD1,few,TRBJ2-5,TRBV11-3,15,CASSPGQGWSETQYF,TGTGCCAGCAGCCCAGGACAGGGTTGGTCAGAGACCCAGTACTTC
.,.,TRBJ1-2,TRBV4-1,15,CASSKGGGNPPGYTF,TGCGCCAGCAGCAAGGGGGGAGGTAACCCTCCTGGCTACACCTTC
.,.,TRBJ2-4,TRBV13,14,CASRLEAAKNIQYF,TGTGCCAGCAGGCTAGAGGCCGCTAAAAACATTCAGTACTTC
TRBD1,.,TRBJ1-4,TRBV6-5,14,CASRDRDSNEKLFF,TGTGCCAGCAGAGACAGGGACTCTAATGAAAAACTGTTTTTT
TRBD2,.,TRBJ2-5,TRBV7-2,15,CASSLARLAQETQYF,TGTGCCAGCAGCTTGGCGAGACTAGCCCAAGAGACCCAGTACTTC
TRBD1,few,TRBJ1-1,TRBV4-1,17,CASSQVGQGTRRTEAFF,TGCGCCAGCAGCCAAGTGGGACAGGGCACGCGGAGGACTGAAGCTTTCTTT
.,many,TRBJ2-7,TRBV20-1,13,CSAGGLAISEQYF,TGCAGTGCAGGGGGGCTAGCGATCTCCGAGCAGTACTTC
.,.,TRBJ2-1,TRBV3-1,16,CASSQGWGAKDNEQFF,TGTGCCAGCAGCCAGGGGTGGGGGGCCAAGGACAATGAGCAGTTCTTC
TRBD1,once,TRBJ1-6,TRBV7-2,15,CASSLRRDSNSPLHF,TGTGCCAGCAGCCTTCGCCGGGACAGTAATTCACCCCTCCACTTT
TRBD1,.,TRBJ1-1,TRBV24-1,14,CATRETGQNTEAFF,TGTGCCACCAGGGAGACAGGGCAGAACACTGAAGCTTTCTTT
TRBD1,.,TRBJ1-1,TRBV18,16,CASSPGAGGLDTEAFF,TGTGCCAGCTCACCAGGGGCAGGGGGCTTGGACACTGAAGCTTTCTTT
TRBD1,few,TRBJ2-5,TRBV25-1,16,CASRRQGRRTNGTQYF,TGTGCCAGCAGGAGACAGGGGAGGCGCACGAACGGGACCCAGTACTTC
TRBD2,few,TRBJ2-1,TRBV7-8,16,CASSLPGLAAYNEQFF,TGTGCCAGCAGCTTACCCGGACTAGCGGCCTACAATGAGCAGTTCTTC